Below are 14 T cell receptor beta chains sequenced from a single sample in a study of T cell repertoires in cytomegalovirus infection. TCRdb ran MiXCR on the reads and lists one entry per CDR3 protein. The sample has roughly 720,000 distinct CDR3 sequences; about a third are singletons. Sequencing was done on a sample of PBMCs. The source of these receptors is a human donor in good health (CMV status not recorded). Some clones in this sample may be carry-over from other donors' samples.

The V call is TRBV27, the J call TRBJ2-7, with TRBD1 as a possible D gene (6 bases). The V end lost 5 bases, the J end lost 5 bases, and 10 bases lay between the germline ends. CDR1 is MNHEY and CDR2 is SMNVEV in the germline V gene (reference sequence). The CDR3 consists of 12 residues. CDR3 region: CASSPAGDEQYF. CDR3 DNA sequence: TGTGCCAGCAGTCCCGCAGGGGACGAGCAGTACTTC.

The rearrangement uses TRBV7-9 and TRBJ2-2; tentative D call: TRBD1 (6 bases). V was clipped by 3 bases and J by 2 bases, with 13 bases between them. The V gene's germline CDR1 is SEHNR and CDR2 FQNEAQ (reference sequence). CDR3 length: 16 residues. In nucleotides, the CDR3 is TGTGCCAGCAGCTTTAGTAGGGGACAAAACACCGGGGAGCTGTTTTTT. This gives the protein CASSFSRGQNTGELFF.

The chain is built from TRBV2 and TRBJ2-3, with 11 nucleotides matching TRBD1. The V gene end was trimmed by 2 bases and the J gene end by 2 bases; junction bases not matched to a gene: 3. CDR3 length: 16 residues. Germline CDR1 and CDR2: SNHLY and FYNNEI. Here the CDR3 reads CASSERDRGFTDTQYF. The CDR3 DNA reads as TGTGCCAGCAGTGAACGGGACAGGGGGTTCACAGATACGCAGTATTTT.

This chain uses TRBV6-5 with TRBJ2-7; 9 bases are a match to TRBD1. Germline V lookup: CDR1 MNHEY, CDR2 SVGAGI. CDR3 length equals 14 residues. J gave up 2 bases and V 5 bases, and 4 bases lay outside the gene matches. The CDR3 nucleotides are TGTGCCAGCAGTCGGGACAGGGAAACCTACGAGCAGTACTTC. This encodes CASSRDRETYEQYF.

This clonotype was seen repeatedly, ten times or more. The chain has TRBV7-8 and TRBJ2-7; 10 bases align to TRBD1. Per germline, CDR1 SGHVS and CDR2 FQNEAQ. The CDR3 length is 18 residues. The J segment lost 3 bases and the V segment lost 5 bases, leaving 16 bases of the junction unmatched. This chain's CDR3 is CASSIIRDRGKFVYEQYF. CDR3 coding DNA: TGTGCCAGCAGCATAATCCGGGACAGGGGAAAGTTTGTCTACGAGCAGTACTTC.

This clonotype was detected only a few times. The chain joins TRBV7-6 to TRBJ2-2; a weak D match, TRBD1 (5 bases). V was clipped by 5 bases and J by 2 bases, with 12 bases between them. Germline loops: CDR1 SGHVS, CDR2 FNYEAQ. The CDR3 consists of 15 residues. The CDR3: CASSRTLPNTGELFF. In DNA, the CDR3 is TGTGCCAGCAGCCGGACACTTCCAAACACCGGGGAGCTGTTTTTT.

The chain recombines TRBV27 with TRBJ2-7, with 8 bases identical to TRBD1. There are 13 residues in the CDR3. The germline V gene has CDR1 MNHEY and CDR2 SMNVEV (reference sequence). The V and J ends lost 3 bases and 10 bases, in that order; junction bases with no gene match: 8. CDR3 protein: CASSLQGASVQYF. The CDR3 DNA reads as TGTGCCAGCAGTTTGCAGGGGGCGTCTGTCCAGTACTTC.

The chain has TRBV6-6 and TRBJ2-7; tentatively, D is TRBD2 (7 bases). Trimming removed 6 bases from V and 3 bases from J, with 12 bases in between. Germline V gives CDR1 MNHNY, CDR2 SVGAGI (reference sequence). The CDR3 sequence is 13 residues long. For the CDR3, the DNA is TGTGCCAGCAGCAACGGGGGGCACTACGAGCAGTACTTC. The encoded protein is CASSNGGHYEQYF.

This clonotype has ten or more counts. The CDR3 nucleotides read TGTGCCAGCAGCCCCTTTGGCATCTACGAGCAGTACTTC. Protein product: CASSPFGIYEQYF. The chain links TRBV14 to TRBJ2-7; no reliable D call. This CDR3 has 13 residues. The V end was cut by 4 bases, the J end by 3 bases, with 10 bases between. The germline V gene has CDR1 SGHDN and CDR2 FVKESK.

This clonotype showed up many times. V and J are TRBV7-8 and TRBJ2-7, with 8 nucleotides matching TRBD1. CDR3 length: 14 amino acids. Germline CDR1 and CDR2: SGHVS and FQNEAQ. The J segment lost 3 bases and the V segment lost 4 bases, leaving 5 bases of the junction unmatched. The CDR3 region is CASSSVGQGYEQYF. DNA of the CDR3: TGTGCCAGCAGCTCGGTAGGACAGGGCTACGAGCAGTACTTC.

This chain links TRBV28 with TRBJ1-2; 9 bases agree with TRBD1. There are 16 residues in the CDR3. With 5 bases clipped from V and 8 bases from J, the junction kept 15 bases outside the gene matches. Germline V lookup: CDR1 MDHEN, CDR2 SYDVKM. The CDR3: CASSLLPGQGNIGYTF. In DNA form, the CDR3 reads TGTGCCAGCAGTCTACTGCCGGGACAGGGTAATATCGGCTACACCTTC.

The chain joins TRBV11-2 to TRBJ1-4; maybe TRBD1 (5 bases). Trimming took 5 bases from V and 8 from J, leaving 12 bases between them. Germline CDR1 SGHAT, CDR2 FQNNGV. CDR3 length: 13 amino acids. CDR3 nucleotide sequence: TGTGCCAGCAGCCCGAGTAACAGGGAAAAACTGTTTTTT. Translation gives CASSPSNREKLFF.

The rearrangement links TRBV18 to TRBJ2-1; 7 bases are shared with TRBD2. The junction had 5 bases not matched to a gene; V was cut back by 3 bases and J by 9 bases. The CDR3 covers 13 residues. The germline V gene encodes CDR1 KGHSH and CDR2 LQKENI. CDR3 sequence (DNA): TGTGCCAGCTCACCTACTAGCGTTGGTGAGCAGTTCTTC. Amino acids: CASSPTSVGEQFF.

In the case of this clonotype: A much larger clone lies a single base off, so this may be a read error. The chain combines TRBV6-8 with TRBJ2-5, with D perhaps being TRBD1 or TRBD2 (5 bases each). The CDR3 runs 15 residues. The germline gives CDR1 MNHGY, CDR2 SAAAGT. The DNA for the CDR3 is TGTGCCAGCAGTCCTACCTCCGGGACGAAAGAGATCCAGTACTTC. Translated, it gives CASSPTSGTKEIQYF.